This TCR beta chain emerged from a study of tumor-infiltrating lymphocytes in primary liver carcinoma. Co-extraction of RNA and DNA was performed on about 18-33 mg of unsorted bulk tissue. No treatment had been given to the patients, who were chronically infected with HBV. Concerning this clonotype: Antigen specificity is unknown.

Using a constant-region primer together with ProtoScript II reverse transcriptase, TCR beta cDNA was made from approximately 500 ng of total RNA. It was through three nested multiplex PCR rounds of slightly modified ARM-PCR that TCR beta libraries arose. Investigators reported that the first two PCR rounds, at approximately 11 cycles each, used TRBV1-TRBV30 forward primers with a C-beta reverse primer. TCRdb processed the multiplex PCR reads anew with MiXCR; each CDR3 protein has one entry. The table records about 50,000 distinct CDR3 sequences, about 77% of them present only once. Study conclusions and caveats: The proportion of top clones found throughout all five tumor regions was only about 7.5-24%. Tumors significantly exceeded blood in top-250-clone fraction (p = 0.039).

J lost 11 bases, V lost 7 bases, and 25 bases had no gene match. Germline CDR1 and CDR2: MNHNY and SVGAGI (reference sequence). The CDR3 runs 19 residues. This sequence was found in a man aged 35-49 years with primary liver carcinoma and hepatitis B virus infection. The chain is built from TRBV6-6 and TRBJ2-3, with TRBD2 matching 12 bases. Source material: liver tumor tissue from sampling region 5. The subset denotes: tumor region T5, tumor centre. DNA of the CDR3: TGTGCCAGCACCGACCCCCGGGTAGGACTAGCGGGAAGCACAGGTATGCAGTATTTT. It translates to CASTDPRVGLAGSTGMQYF.